The rows below give T cell receptor beta chains drawn from one sample of a study of vaccination effects on CD4 cells after COVID-19. Generated by immunoSEQ multiplex PCR, the TCRdb table keeps only in-frame clones and is missing some. Among more than 50,000 clones listed, 80% to 90% were seen once. Which antigens these TCRs recognize remains unknown. This specimen consisted of CD4+ T cells from PBMCs cultured with HCoV-229E spike peptides, obtained before COVID-19 vaccination. These receptors all stem from a human donor who received a COVID-19 vaccine. Each CDR3 is given with its conserved first and last residue. Fields, in order: J gene, D gene, V gene, clone size, CDR3 DNA, CDR3 protein. The D gene is left open where the match is weak. Clone size appears in some rows only: once, few, many, or a class for an expanded clone.

TRBJ1-2	-	TRBV5-1	-	TGCGCCAGCAGCATCCGGGACAATCACTATGGCTACACCTTC	CASSIRDNHYGYTF
TRBJ1-2	-	TRBV9	-	TGTGCCAGCAGCTTAGGACTCGGAAACTATGGCTACACCTTC	CASSLGLGNYGYTF
TRBJ1-3	-	TRBV7-9	few	TGTGCCAGCAGCTCGGTCACCTACTCTGGAAACACCATATATTTT	CASSSVTYSGNTIYF
TRBJ1-2	TRBD1	TRBV7-2	few	TGTGCCAGCAGCTTACGACGGGACAGGGTAGACTATGGCTACACCTTC	CASSLRRDRVDYGYTF
TRBJ2-2	-	TRBV30	-	TGTGCCTGGACCTCGGCTCGGACAGCTTATACCGGGGAGCTGTTTTTT	CAWTSARTAYTGELFF
TRBJ1-5	TRBD1	TRBV5-1	-	TGCGCCAGCAGCTTGACCCCCCGTGACAGGGGCGGCAATCAGCCCCAGCATTTT	CASSLTPRDRGGNQPQHF
TRBJ2-2	TRBD2	TRBV7-2	-	TGTGCCAGCAGCGTAAGACTAGCGGGGGGGCGGACCGGGGAGCTGTTTTTT	CASSVRLAGGRTGELFF
TRBJ2-5	-	TRBV12-5	-	TGTGCTAGTGGGACAGGACAGAAACAAGAGACCCAGTACTTC	CASGTGQKQETQYF
TRBJ1-6	-	TRBV25-1	-	TGTGCCAGCAGTGAACTCTTGGCAGCGACCTTTGATTCACCCCTCCACTTT	CASSELLAATFDSPLHF
TRBJ2-1	-	TRBV12-5	once	TGTGCTAGTGGGTCGGACAGAGTATATGAGCAGTTCTTC	CASGSDRVYEQFF
TRBJ2-5	TRBD2	TRBV25-1	-	TGTGCCAGCAGTGATTCTAGCGGGGAAGAGACCCAGTACTTC	CASSDSSGEETQYF
TRBJ2-3	TRBD2	TRBV4-2	-	TGTGCCAGCAGCCCCTATTTAGGGACTAGCGGCCGCACAGATACGCAGTATTTT	CASSPYLGTSGRTDTQYF
TRBJ2-1	-	TRBV6-5	-	TGTGCCAGCAGTCCGAGGGATTGGTCCTACAATGAGCAGTTCTTC	CASSPRDWSYNEQFF
TRBJ2-1	-	TRBV3-1/TRBV3-2	-	TGTGCCAGCAGCCAAAGCGCGAAGCAGTTCTTC	CASSQSAKQFF
TRBJ2-3	-	TRBV18	-	TGTGCCAGCTCACCGGGGCGGGGCACAGATACGCAGTATTTT	CASSPGRGTDTQYF
TRBJ1-4	TRBD1	TRBV19	once	TGTGCCAGTAGCACCGGGACAGCAACTAATGAAAAACTGTTTTTT	CASSTGTATNEKLFF
TRBJ2-5	-	TRBV7-9	few	TGTGCCAGCAGCTTAGGGGACATAGGCCAAGAGACCCAGTACTTC	CASSLGDIGQETQYF
TRBJ1-2	TRBD1	TRBV6-6	-	TGTGCCAGCAGATTACCGGGACAGTATGGCTACACCTTC	CASRLPGQYGYTF
TRBJ2-5	-	TRBV7-2	-	TGTGCCAGCAGCTTAGTGGACAGACAAGAGACCCAGTACTTC	CASSLVDRQETQYF
TRBJ1-1	-	TRBV19	-	TGTGCCAGTAGTATCGGGGACGTGGTCACTGAAGCTTTCTTT	CASSIGDVVTEAFF
TRBJ2-1	TRBD2	TRBV3-1/TRBV3-2	-	TGTGCCAGTCGCAGCGGGGACTTCTCCTACAATGAGCAGTTCTTC	CASRSGDFSYNEQFF
TRBJ1-1	TRBD1	TRBV28	-	TGTGCCAGCCTGCAGGGGGGGATGAACACTGAAGCTTTCTTT	CASLQGGMNTEAFF
TRBJ2-2	-	TRBV18	few	TGTGCCAGCTCACCAGCAGTGAACACCGGGGAGCTGTTTTTT	CASSPAVNTGELFF
TRBJ1-4	TRBD1	TRBV7-9	-	TGTGCCAGCAGCCTCCGGGACAGTGGTGAAAAACTGTTTTTT	CASSLRDSGEKLFF
TRBJ1-4	-	TRBV19	once	TGTGCCAGTACCCCCCGTGGACCTTCTGAAAAACTGTTTTTT	CASTPRGPSEKLFF
TRBJ2-3	TRBD1	TRBV3-1/TRBV3-2	-	TGTGCCAGCAGCCTCCGACAGGGGGTTGATACGCAGTATTTT	CASSLRQGVDTQYF
TRBJ2-2	-	TRBV7-3	-	TGTGCCAGCAGCACCGGGACCGATGGCGCCGGGGAGCTGTTTTTT	CASSTGTDGAGELFF
TRBJ2-3	TRBD2	TRBV15	-	TGTGCCACCAGCAGAGATCCCGGGCTAGCGGGGAGCTTTAATACGCAGTATTTT	CATSRDPGLAGSFNTQYF
TRBJ1-1	TRBD1	TRBV7-2	-	TGTGCCAGCAGCTTCACAGGGGTTGACACTGAAGCTTTCTTT	CASSFTGVDTEAFF
TRBJ2-1	-	TRBV6-5	-	TGTGCCAGCGGTCCGACCGTGAGCTCCTACAATGAGCAGTTCTTC	CASGPTVSSYNEQFF
TRBJ2-3	TRBD2	TRBV9	-	TGTGCCAGCAGCTATCGCGGGGGGGACACAGATACGCAGTATTTT	CASSYRGGDTDTQYF
TRBJ2-1	-	TRBV12-3/TRBV12-4	-	TGTGCCAGCAGTTTTAGTGTGACCAATGAGCAGTTCTTC	CASSFSVTNEQFF
TRBJ2-2	-	TRBV4-3	-	TGCGCCAGCAGCCAAAACACCGGGGAGCTGTTTTTT	CASSQNTGELFF
TRBJ2-5	TRBD1	TRBV5-4	-	TGTGCCAGCAGCCGGGACAGGGGTAGTATAGAGACCCAGTACTTC	CASSRDRGSIETQYF
TRBJ2-3	TRBD2	TRBV11-2	-	TGTGCCAGCAGCACAACTAGCGGCTTCACAGATACGCAGTATTTT	CASSTTSGFTDTQYF
TRBJ1-3	TRBD1	TRBV29-1	-	TGCAGCGTTGAACAGGGGGCAGGTCTGAATTTT	CSVEQGAGLNF
TRBJ2-5	TRBD2	TRBV5-1	-	TGCGCCAGCAGCTCCGGGACTAGCGGGGAGGGGGAGACCCAGTACTTC	CASSSGTSGEGETQYF
TRBJ1-2	-	TRBV5-5	-	TGTGCCAGCAGCTCCTCGATTGCGGCCTATGGCTACACCTTC	CASSSSIAAYGYTF
TRBJ1-4	-	TRBV3-1/TRBV3-2	-	TGTGCCAGCAGTCCCAATCCTCCGGGGGCAAGGTACGAAAAACTGTTTTTT	CASSPNPPGARYEKLFF
TRBJ2-6	TRBD1	TRBV30	-	TGTGCCTGGAGTGTACGCAGGGGGCGGGGGGCCAACGTCCTGACTTTC	CAWSVRRGRGANVLTF
TRBJ2-5	TRBD1	TRBV3-1/TRBV3-2	-	TGTGCCAGCAGCCAAGGAGGACAGGGGGCCGAGACCCAGTACTTC	CASSQGGQGAETQYF
TRBJ1-2	-	TRBV5-5	-	TGTGCCAGCAGCTTGCAGACTGCTCTCTCGGTTACTAACACCTTC	CASSLQTALSVTNTF
TRBJ2-5	-	TRBV29-1	-	TGCAGCTCCACAGGAGGTCAAGAGACCCAGTACTTC	CSSTGGQETQYF
TRBJ2-6	-	TRBV3-1/TRBV3-2	-	TGTGCCAGCTCAATCAGGGGAGCTGGGGCCAACGTCCTGACTTTC	CASSIRGAGANVLTF
TRBJ1-1	-	TRBV9	-	TGTGCCAGCAGCCCTCTCGGGCCCCGCGAAAACACTGAAGCTTTCTTT	CASSPLGPRENTEAFF
TRBJ1-2	-	TRBV18	-	TGTGCCAGCTCACCACAACAGGGCCGGAACAGCTATGGCTACACCTTC	CASSPQQGRNSYGYTF
TRBJ1-2	TRBD1	TRBV7-2	-	TGTGCCAGCAGCACCCGACAGGGGCACTATGGCTACACCTTC	CASSTRQGHYGYTF
TRBJ2-1	-	TRBV5-1	-	TGCGCCAGCAGCTTGGAACTGGGGGCGCAGTTCTTC	CASSLELGAQFF
TRBJ1-4	-	TRBV5-1	-	TGCGCCAGCAGCTTCGATCCAACTAATGAAAAACTGTTTTTT	CASSFDPTNEKLFF
TRBJ2-1	-	TRBV30	-	TGTGCCTGGACTAAAGGCCAGGGATGGAATGAGCAGTTCTTC	CAWTKGQGWNEQFF
TRBJ1-2	-	TRBV27	-	TGTGCCAGCAGTTATCAGGGGAACTATGGCTACACCTTC	CASSYQGNYGYTF
TRBJ2-1	TRBD2	TRBV7-8	-	TGTGCCAGCAGCTTAATGACTAGCTCCAGCTACAATGAGCAGTTCTTC	CASSLMTSSSYNEQFF
TRBJ1-1	-	TRBV18	-	TGTGCCAGCTCACCAATAGGCGCCAGCTCAGGGGAAGCTTTCTTT	CASSPIGASSGEAFF
TRBJ2-6	-	TRBV5-8	-	TGTGCCAGCAGTTTCCTGAGCTCTGGGGCCAACGTCCTGACTTTC	CASSFLSSGANVLTF
TRBJ2-5	-	TRBV18	-	TGTGCCAGCTCACCACTCTTGGCGGGGTACCAAGAGACCCAGTACTTC	CASSPLLAGYQETQYF
TRBJ2-2	TRBD1	TRBV7-7	few	TGTGCCAGCAGCCTACTTTTAGGGACAGAGACCGGGGAGCTGTTTTTT	CASSLLLGTETGELFF
TRBJ1-6	-	TRBV3-1/TRBV3-2	-	TGTGCCAGCAGGCAGGGTTTAACCTTTAATTCACCCCTCCACTTT	CASRQGLTFNSPLHF
TRBJ1-1	TRBD1	TRBV5-1	-	TGCGCCAGCAGCTGGGGACAGGGGAACACTGAAGCTTTCTTT	CASSWGQGNTEAFF
TRBJ2-1	-	TRBV19	-	TGTGCCAGTAGTAGTGACAAGAGCTCCTACAATGAGCAGTTCTTC	CASSSDKSSYNEQFF